This TCR beta chain was recorded in a study of cytomegalovirus exposure and HLA in healthy donors. Findings and caveats of the study: Usually a TCR sequence was rare, but some public TCRs were found in many donors. A few of the chains that were CMV-associated were confirmed in vitro to be specific for CMV antigens.

This clone was picked up a small number of times. Its antigen is not known. From the roughly 110-subject validation cohort, which was separate from the roughly 680-subject first cohort, the donors were drawn. TCRdb's copy holds only in-frame clones and misses some; the assay was immunoSEQ multiplex PCR. The data hold 70,000 or so clones, with 91% observed a single time. J gave up 3 bases and V 4 bases, and 5 bases lay outside the gene matches. CDR3 size: 14 residues. Germline CDR1 SQVTM, CDR2 ANQGSEA. The sample taken for sequencing was PBMCs. V gene TRBV29-1 combines with J gene TRBJ1-4; 7 nucleotides match TRBD1. This receptor was identified in a man between 18 and 29 years old in good health and CMV-seronegative. The CDR3 loop is CSVGSGTANEKLFF. The CDR3 DNA is TGCAGCGTTGGGTCCGGGACAGCTAATGAAAAACTGTTTTTT.